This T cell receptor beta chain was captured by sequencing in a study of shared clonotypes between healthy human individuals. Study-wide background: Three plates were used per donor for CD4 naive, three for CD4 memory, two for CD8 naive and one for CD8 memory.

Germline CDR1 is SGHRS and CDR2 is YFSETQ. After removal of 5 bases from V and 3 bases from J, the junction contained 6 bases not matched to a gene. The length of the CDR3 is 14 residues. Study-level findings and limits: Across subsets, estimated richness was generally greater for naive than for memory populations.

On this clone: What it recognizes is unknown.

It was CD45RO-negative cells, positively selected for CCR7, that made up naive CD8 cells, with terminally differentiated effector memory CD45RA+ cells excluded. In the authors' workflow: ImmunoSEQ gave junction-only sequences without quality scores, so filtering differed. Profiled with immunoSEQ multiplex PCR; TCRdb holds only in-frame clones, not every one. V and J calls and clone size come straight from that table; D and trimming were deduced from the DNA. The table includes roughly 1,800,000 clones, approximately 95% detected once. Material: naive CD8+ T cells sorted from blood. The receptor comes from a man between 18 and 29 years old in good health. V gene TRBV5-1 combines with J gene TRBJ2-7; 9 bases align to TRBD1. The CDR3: CASRDRGLSYEQYF. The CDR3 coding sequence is TGCGCCAGCAGGGACAGGGGCCTCAGCTACGAGCAGTACTTC.